This TCR beta chain is drawn from a study of T cells in Graves' hyperthyroidism and ophthalmopathy. Amplification of TCR beta CDR3 regions was performed using RNA transcripts as template. RT-PCR in the first round (using the HTBI primer set) targeted the TCR CDR3. From the multiplex PCR reads, TCRdb called clonotypes with MiXCR, one entry per CDR3 protein. This table holds around 300,000 distinct CDR3 sequences, roughly 22% found once. CDR3 length equals 16 residues. The germline V gene encodes CDR1 DFQATT and CDR2 SNEGSKA (reference sequence). V dropped 3 bases and J dropped 4; count of bases not matched to a gene: 11.

The sequence was obtained from a man aged 25-45 years with Graves' ophthalmopathy. Sequencing was done on a sample of blood. The chain links TRBV20-1 to TRBJ2-7; TRBD1 agrees at 11 bases. This CDR3 reads CSASGAKGTGGYEQYF. The CDR3 DNA follows: TGCAGTGCTAGTGGGGCCAAGGGGACAGGGGGATACGAGCAGTACTTC.